This T cell receptor (beta chain) stems from a study of technical replicates of blood from a few donors. Sequencing was performed with immunoSEQ multiplex PCR; in TCRdb, only in-frame clones are kept and a portion is missing. The data contain approximately 95,000 clones, around 96% of them seen just once; the ten biggest clones take up about 0.3%. This clone was detected only once. Source material: T cells isolated from PBMCs. The receptor was isolated from a human donor in good health.

CDR3 DNA sequence: TGTGCCAGCAGTTACCCGGGACAGGGTACGTTCGAGCAGTACTTC. It specifies CASSYPGQGTFEQYF. The gene calls are TRBV6-5 and TRBJ2-7; TRBD1 matches 9 bases. Trimming cost V 2 bases and J 6 bases; bases outside gene matches: 8. Germline lookup yields CDR1 MNHEY and CDR2 SVGAGI. The CDR3 sequence is 15 residues long.